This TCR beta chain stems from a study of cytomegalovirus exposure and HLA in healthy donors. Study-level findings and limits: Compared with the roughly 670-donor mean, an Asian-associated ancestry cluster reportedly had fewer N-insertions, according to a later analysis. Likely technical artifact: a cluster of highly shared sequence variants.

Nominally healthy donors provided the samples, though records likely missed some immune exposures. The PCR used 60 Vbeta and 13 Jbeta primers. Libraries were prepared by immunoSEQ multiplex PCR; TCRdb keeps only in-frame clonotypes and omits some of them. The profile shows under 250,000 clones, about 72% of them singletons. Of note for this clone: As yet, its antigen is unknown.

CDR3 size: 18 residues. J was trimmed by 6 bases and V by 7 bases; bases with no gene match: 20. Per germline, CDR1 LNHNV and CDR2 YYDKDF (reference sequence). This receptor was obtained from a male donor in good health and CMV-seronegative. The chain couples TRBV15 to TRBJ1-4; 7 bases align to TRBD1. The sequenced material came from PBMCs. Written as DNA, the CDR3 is TGTGCCACCAAACCCCAGGGAGTGGACAGGCGGGGCCATGAAAAACTGTTTTTT. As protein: CATKPQGVDRRGHEKLFF.